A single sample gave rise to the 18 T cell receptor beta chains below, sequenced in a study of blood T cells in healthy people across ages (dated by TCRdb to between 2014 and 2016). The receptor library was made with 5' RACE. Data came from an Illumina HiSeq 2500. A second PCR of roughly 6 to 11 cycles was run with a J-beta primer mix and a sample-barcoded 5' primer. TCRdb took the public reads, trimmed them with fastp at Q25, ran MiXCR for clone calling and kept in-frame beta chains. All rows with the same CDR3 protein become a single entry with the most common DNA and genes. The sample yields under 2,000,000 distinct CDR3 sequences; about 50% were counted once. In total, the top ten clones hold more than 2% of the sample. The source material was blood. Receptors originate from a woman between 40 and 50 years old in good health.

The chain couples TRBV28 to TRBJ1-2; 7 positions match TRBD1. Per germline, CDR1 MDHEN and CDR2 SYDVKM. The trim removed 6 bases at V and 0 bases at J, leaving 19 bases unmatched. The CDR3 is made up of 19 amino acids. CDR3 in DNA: TGTGCCAGCAGAACCACCGACAGGGAGGCTTCATTGACTAACTATGGCTACACCTTC. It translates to CASRTTDREASLTNYGYTF.

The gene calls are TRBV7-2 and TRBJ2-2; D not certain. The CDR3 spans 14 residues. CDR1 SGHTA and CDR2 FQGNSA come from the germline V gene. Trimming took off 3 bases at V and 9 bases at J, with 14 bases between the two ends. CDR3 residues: CASSFSGYSRELFF. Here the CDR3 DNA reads TGTGCCAGCAGCTTTAGTGGGTACTCCCGGGAGCTGTTTTTT.

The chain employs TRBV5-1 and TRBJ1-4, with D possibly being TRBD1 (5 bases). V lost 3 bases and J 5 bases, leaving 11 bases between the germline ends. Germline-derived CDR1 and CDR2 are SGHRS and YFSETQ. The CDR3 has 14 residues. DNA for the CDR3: TGCGCCAGCAGCTATGCGACAGAAAATGAAAAACTGTTTTTT. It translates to CASSYATENEKLFF.

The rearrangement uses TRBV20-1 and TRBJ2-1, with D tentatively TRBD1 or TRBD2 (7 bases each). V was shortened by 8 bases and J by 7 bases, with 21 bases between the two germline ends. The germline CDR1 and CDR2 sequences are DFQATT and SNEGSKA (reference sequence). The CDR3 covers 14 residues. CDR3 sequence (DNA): TGCAGTTCAGGGGGGTGGGGGGGCTGGAATGAGCAGTTCTTC. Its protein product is CSSGGWGGWNEQFF.

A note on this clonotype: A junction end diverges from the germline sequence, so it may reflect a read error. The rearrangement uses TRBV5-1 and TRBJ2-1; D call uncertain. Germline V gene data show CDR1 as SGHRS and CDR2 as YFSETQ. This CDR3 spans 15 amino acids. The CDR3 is CASSLTDYSYNEQFF. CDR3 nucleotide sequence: TGCGCCAGCAGCTTGACAGATTACTCCTACAACGAGCAGTTCTTC.

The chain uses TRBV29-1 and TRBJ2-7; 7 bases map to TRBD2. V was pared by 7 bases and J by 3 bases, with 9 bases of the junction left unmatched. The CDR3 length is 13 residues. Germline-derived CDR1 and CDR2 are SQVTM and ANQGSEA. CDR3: CSATKRGDYEQYF. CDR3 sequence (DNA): TGCAGCGCAACAAAGCGGGGTGACTACGAGCAGTACTTC.

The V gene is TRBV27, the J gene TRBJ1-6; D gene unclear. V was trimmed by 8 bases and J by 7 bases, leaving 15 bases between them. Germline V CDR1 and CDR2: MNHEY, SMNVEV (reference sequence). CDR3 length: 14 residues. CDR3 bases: TGTGCCAGCGGTATGGGAGTCGGGAATTCACCCCTCCACTTT. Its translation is CASGMGVGNSPLHF.

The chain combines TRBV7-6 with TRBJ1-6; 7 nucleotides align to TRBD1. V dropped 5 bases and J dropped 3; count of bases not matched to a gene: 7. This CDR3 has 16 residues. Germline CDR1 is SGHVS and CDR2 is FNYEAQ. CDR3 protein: CASSPLGDSYNSPLHF. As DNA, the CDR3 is TGTGCCAGCAGCCCCCTCGGGGACAGCTATAATTCACCCCTCCACTTT.

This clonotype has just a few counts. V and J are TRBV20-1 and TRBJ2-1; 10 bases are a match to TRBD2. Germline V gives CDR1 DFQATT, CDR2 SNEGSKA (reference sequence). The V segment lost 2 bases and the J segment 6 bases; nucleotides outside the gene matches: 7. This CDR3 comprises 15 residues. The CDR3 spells CSARPGLAGANEQFF. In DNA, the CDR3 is TGCAGTGCTAGACCCGGGCTAGCGGGGGCCAATGAGCAGTTCTTC.

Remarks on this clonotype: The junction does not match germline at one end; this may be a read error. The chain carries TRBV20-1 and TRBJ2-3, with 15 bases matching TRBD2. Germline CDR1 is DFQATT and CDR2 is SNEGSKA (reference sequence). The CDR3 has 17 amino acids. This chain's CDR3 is CNARSGLAGGYTDTQYF. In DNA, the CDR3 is TGCAATGCTAGATCGGGACTAGCGGGGGGCTACACAGATACGCAGTATTTT.

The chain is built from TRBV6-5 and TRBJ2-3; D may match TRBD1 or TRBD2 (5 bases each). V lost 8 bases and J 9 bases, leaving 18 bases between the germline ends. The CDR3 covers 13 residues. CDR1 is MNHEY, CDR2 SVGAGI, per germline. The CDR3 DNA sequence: TGTGCCAGCGGGTTTGGACGGGACGGAACGCAGTATTTT. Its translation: CASGFGRDGTQYF.

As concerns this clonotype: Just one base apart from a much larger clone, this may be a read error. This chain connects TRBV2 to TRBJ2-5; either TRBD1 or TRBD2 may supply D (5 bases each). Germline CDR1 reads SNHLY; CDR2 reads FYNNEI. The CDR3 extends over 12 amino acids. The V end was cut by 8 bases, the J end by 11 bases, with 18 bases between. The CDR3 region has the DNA TGTGCCAGCGGCAGGGAGAACAATGAGCAGTACTTC. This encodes CASGRENNEQYF.

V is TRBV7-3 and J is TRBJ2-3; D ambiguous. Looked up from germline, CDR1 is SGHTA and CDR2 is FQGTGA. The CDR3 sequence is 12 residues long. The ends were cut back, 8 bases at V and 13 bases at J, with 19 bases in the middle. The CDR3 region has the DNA TGTGCCAGCGGGCTGAACCCAGGACGCAAGTATTTT. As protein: CASGLNPGRKYF.

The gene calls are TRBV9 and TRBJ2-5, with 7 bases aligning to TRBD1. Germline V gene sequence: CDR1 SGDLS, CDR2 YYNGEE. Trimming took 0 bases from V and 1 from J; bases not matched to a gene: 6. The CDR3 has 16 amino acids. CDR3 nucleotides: TGTGCCAGCAGCGTAGTTTGGGCAGGGGGCCAAGAGACCCAGTACTTC. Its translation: CASSVVWAGGQETQYF.

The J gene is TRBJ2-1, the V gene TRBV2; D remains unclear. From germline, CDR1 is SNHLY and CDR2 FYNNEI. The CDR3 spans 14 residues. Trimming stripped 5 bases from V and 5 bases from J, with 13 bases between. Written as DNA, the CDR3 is TGTGCCAGCAGTCCGGACCATCAACACAATGAGCAGTTCTTC. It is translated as CASSPDHQHNEQFF.

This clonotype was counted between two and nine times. Here the CDR3 reads CASSQDPKGQGYGYTF. In DNA, the CDR3 is TGCGCCAGCAGCCAAGATCCCAAGGGACAGGGGTATGGCTACACCTTC. J is TRBJ1-2 and V is TRBV4-3; 10 bases are shared with TRBD1. The V gene's germline CDR1 is LGHNA and CDR2 YSLEER. The J segment lost 5 bases and the V segment lost 0 bases, leaving 6 bases of the junction unmatched. CDR3 length: 16 amino acids.

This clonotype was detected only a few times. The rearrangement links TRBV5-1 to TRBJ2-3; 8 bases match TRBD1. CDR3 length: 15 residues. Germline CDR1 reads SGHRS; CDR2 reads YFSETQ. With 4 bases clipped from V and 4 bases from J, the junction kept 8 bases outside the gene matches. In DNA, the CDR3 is TGCGCCAGCAGCCTTAGCGACAGGGGAGCAGATACGCAGTATTTT. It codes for CASSLSDRGADTQYF.

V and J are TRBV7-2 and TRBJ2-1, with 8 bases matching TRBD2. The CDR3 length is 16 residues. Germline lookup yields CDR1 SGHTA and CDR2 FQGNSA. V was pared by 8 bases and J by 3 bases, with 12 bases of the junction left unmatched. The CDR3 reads CASRELGGGVYNEQFF. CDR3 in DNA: TGTGCCAGCCGTGAGCTCGGGGGGGGTGTCTACAATGAGCAGTTCTTC.